This T cell receptor beta chain was retrieved from a study of blood T cell repertoires in COVID-19. Study in general: Samples of COVID-19 (acute and convalescent) were obtained from the United States, Italy and Spain. T cells, B-cell-depleted T cells, or PBMCs provided the cDNA or gDNA that served as material.

CDR3 length equals 15 residues. Per the germline V gene, CDR1 is MNHNY and CDR2 is SVGAGI (reference sequence). J lost 2 bases, V lost 2 bases, and 2 bases had no gene match. Per the authors' pipeline: Estimation of nucleated cell counts was performed using reference gene primer amplification. Sequencing was performed with immunoSEQ multiplex PCR; in TCRdb, only in-frame clones are kept and a portion is missing. For V, J and clone size, that table is used; D and trimming come from the DNA. The sample has fewer than 350,000 clones; 75% to 90% are singletons. V gene TRBV6-6 combines with J gene TRBJ2-7, with 11 bases aligning to TRBD1. The TCR comes from a woman in her sixties or seventies with COVID-19, enrolled during active disease. Specimen: peripheral blood. This chain's CDR3 is CASSYGTGGPYEQYF. The CDR3, as DNA: TGTGCCAGCAGTTACGGGACAGGGGGGCCCTACGAGCAGTACTTC.